A selection of T cell receptor beta chains follows, all from one sample in a study of identical twins. TCRdb processed the 5' RACE reads anew with MiXCR; each CDR3 protein has one entry. The sample includes 250,000 to 300,000 distinct CDR3 sequences, roughly 10% of them seen just once. A further study also used this sample, focusing on yellow fever vaccine responses in identical twins.

Sequencing was done on a sample of CD8+ T cells sorted from blood. All receptors come from a woman aged 18 to 35 in good health. Both conserved end residues are part of each CDR3. Fields, in order: V gene, CDR3 length, D gene, J gene, clone size, CDR3 protein, CDR3 DNA. A D gene is named only where the DNA matches it firmly. Some rows mark clone size as missing; the rest say once, few, many or name a class of expanded clone.

V: TRBV20-1
length: 14
D: -
J: TRBJ1-2
size: few
CDR3: CSAREKWGWDGYTF
DNA: TGCAGTGCTAGAGAAAAGTGGGGTTGGGATGGCTACACCTTC

V: TRBV7-2
length: 16
D: TRBD2
J: TRBJ2-1
size: -
CDR3: CASSLLGGGKYNEQFF
DNA: TGTGCCAGCAGCTTGTTAGGCGGGGGGAAGTACAATGAGCAGTTCTTC

V: TRBV21-1
length: 17
D: -
J: TRBJ1-5
size: few
CDR3: CASSKGQGGLRNQPQHF
DNA: TGTGCCAGCAGCAAGGGACAGGGAGGTCTTCGCAATCAGCCCCAGCATTTT

V: TRBV30
length: 14
D: -
J: TRBJ2-2
size: -
CDR3: CARTTAAGFGELFF
DNA: TGTGCTCGAACTACGGCCGCAGGTTTCGGGGAGCTGTTTTTT

V: TRBV27
length: 13
D: -
J: TRBJ2-1
size: -
CDR3: CTSSLSGYNEQFF
DNA: TGTACCAGCAGTTTATCAGGGTACAATGAGCAGTTCTTC

V: TRBV19
length: 11
D: -
J: TRBJ2-1
size: few
CDR3: CASSPSTEQFF
DNA: TGTGCCAGTAGTCCCTCGACTGAGCAGTTCTTC

V: TRBV6-2/TRBV6-3
length: 16
D: TRBD2
J: TRBJ2-1
size: -
CDR3: CASSSPLTGTSGEQFF
DNA: TGTGCCAGCAGTTCCCCTCTCACCGGGACTAGTGGTGAGCAGTTCTTC

V: TRBV11-2
length: 14
D: TRBD2
J: TRBJ2-7
size: many
CDR3: CASSLLGGSYEQYF
DNA: TGTGCCAGCAGCTTATTGGGGGGGTCCTACGAGCAGTACTTC

V: TRBV6-5
length: 13
D: -
J: TRBJ2-7
size: many
CDR3: CASSYGATYEQYF
DNA: TGTGCCAGCAGTTACGGGGCTACCTACGAGCAGTACTTC

V: TRBV9
length: 17
D: TRBD2
J: TRBJ2-2
size: -
CDR3: CASSTPQRGGNTGELFF
DNA: TGTGCCAGCAGCACCCCCCAGCGGGGGGGGAACACCGGGGAGCTGTTTTTT

V: TRBV20-1
length: 15
D: TRBD2
J: TRBJ2-1
size: -
CDR3: CSVKLRGGYYNEQFF
DNA: TGCAGTGTCAAACTCCGGGGGGGTTACTACAATGAGCAGTTCTTC

V: TRBV29-1
length: 13
D: -
J: TRBJ2-5
size: -
CDR3: CSVDRDLQETQYF
DNA: TGCAGCGTTGACAGGGATTTACAAGAGACCCAGTACTTC

V: TRBV27
length: 12
D: -
J: TRBJ2-5
size: -
CDR3: CASSPSLETQYF
DNA: TGTGCCAGCAGTCCCTCTCTTGAGACCCAGTACTTC

V: TRBV12-3/TRBV12-4
length: 20
D: TRBD1
J: TRBJ2-4
size: -
CDR3: CASSFIAAGFTGGAKNIQYF
DNA: TGTGCCAGCAGTTTTATAGCGGCAGGGTTTACAGGGGGAGCCAAAAACATTCAGTACTTC

V: TRBV3-1
length: 13
D: -
J: TRBJ2-1
size: -
CDR3: CASSGVGVNEQFF
DNA: TGTGCCAGCAGCGGAGTAGGGGTCAATGAGCAGTTCTTC

V: TRBV20-1
length: 16
D: -
J: TRBJ2-6
size: -
CDR3: CSARDLGGTGANVLTF
DNA: TGCAGTGCTAGAGATTTAGGAGGTACCGGGGCCAACGTCCTGACTTTC

V: TRBV19
length: 18
D: TRBD2
J: TRBJ2-3
size: many
CDR3: CASSPDTSGGAGTDTQYF
DNA: TGTGCCAGTAGTCCAGACACTAGCGGGGGGGCCGGCACAGATACGCAGTATTTT

V: TRBV2
length: 14
D: TRBD2
J: TRBJ2-3
size: few
CDR3: CASSTGLAADTQYF
DNA: TGTGCCAGCAGTACGGGACTAGCGGCAGATACGCAGTATTTT

V: TRBV7-8
length: 17
D: TRBD2
J: TRBJ2-2
size: -
CDR3: CASSLEGFGGGSGELFF
DNA: TGTGCCAGCAGCCTTGAGGGGTTCGGCGGGGGATCCGGGGAGCTGTTTTTT

V: TRBV21-1
length: 17
D: -
J: TRBJ2-7
size: few
CDR3: CASNASVRGGFAYEQYF
DNA: TGTGCCAGCAACGCCAGCGTTCGCGGGGGGTTTGCTTACGAGCAGTACTTC

V: TRBV7-9
length: 16
D: -
J: TRBJ2-1
size: -
CDR3: CASSLVVDSSYNEQFF
DNA: TGTGCCAGCAGCTTAGTGGTGGATAGCTCCTACAATGAGCAGTTCTTC

V: TRBV10-3
length: 16
D: -
J: TRBJ2-6
size: many
CDR3: CAISESQGTGANVLTF
DNA: TGTGCCATCAGTGAGTCGCAGGGGACTGGGGCCAACGTCCTGACTTTC

V: TRBV7-9
length: 15
D: -
J: TRBJ2-7
size: many
CDR3: CASSFGTTDPYEQYF
DNA: TGTGCCAGCAGCTTCGGGACAACCGATCCCTACGAGCAGTACTTC